The 19 T cell receptor beta chains listed next were all sequenced from one sample in a study of OX40 agonist ivuxolimab in advanced cancers. Assay used: immunoSEQ multiplex PCR; TCRdb lists only in-frame clones, some missing. There are about 11,000 clones in the sample; 86% occur only once, and less than 30% lies in the top ten. Material: CD4+ or CD8+ T cells sorted from blood, obtained in a trial of the OX40 agonist ivuxolimab. These receptors were taken from an adult with an advanced solid tumor such as melanoma, head and neck, liver or kidney cancer.

J is TRBJ1-5 and V is TRBV6-5; possible D gene TRBD1, 5 bases. The germline V and J ends were trimmed by 0 bases and 7 bases, with 7 bases remaining between them. Germline CDR1 reads MNHEY; CDR2 reads SVGAGI. The CDR3 totals 13 residues. Written as DNA, the CDR3 is TGTGCCAGCAGTTACTCAGGGACCCAGCCCCAGCATTTT. Protein sequence: CASSYSGTQPQHF.

The gene calls are TRBV6-4 and TRBJ2-1, with 7 bases lining up with TRBD2. Germline assignment: CDR1 MRHNA and CDR2 SNTAGT. The CDR3 consists of 13 residues. Unmatched junction bases numbered 7, after V lost 4 bases and J lost 10 bases. This CDR3 reads CASSVRAGVEQFF. The DNA of the CDR3 is TGTGCCAGCAGTGTCCGCGCGGGGGTGGAGCAGTTCTTC.

V usage is TRBV30 and J usage is TRBJ1-2; perhaps TRBD1 as D (5 bases). Trimming left V 2 bases short and J 13 bases short, with 14 bases between. The CDR3 extends over 11 amino acids. Germline CDR1 reads GTSNPN; CDR2 reads SVGIG (reference sequence). The CDR3: CAWSIGTFPTF. The CDR3 DNA reads TGTGCCTGGAGTATAGGGACGTTCCCCACCTTC.

The chain employs TRBV6-5 and TRBJ1-2; unclear D gene. Trimming stripped 2 bases from V and 1 base from J, with 5 bases between. The germline CDR1 and CDR2 sequences are MNHEY and SVGAGI. The CDR3 has 13 residues. CDR3: CASSYPDNYGYTF. The CDR3 nucleotides read TGTGCCAGCAGTTACCCAGATAACTATGGCTACACCTTC.

This sequence joins TRBV5-4 and TRBJ2-1, with D unresolved. CDR3 size: 14 residues. Deletions cut 4 bases from V and 4 bases from J, with 12 bases between. CDR1 is SGHNT, CDR2 YYREEE, per germline (reference sequence). CDR3 amino acids: CASSHSGSYNEQFF. The CDR3 nucleotides are TGTGCCAGCAGCCATTCAGGTTCGTACAATGAGCAGTTCTTC.

This CDR3 is CASSYYPGQAYEQYF. The CDR3 region has the DNA TGTGCCAGCAGTTACTACCCGGGACAGGCCTACGAGCAGTACTTC. The gene calls are TRBV28 and TRBJ2-7, with 8 bases matching TRBD1. This CDR3 spans 15 amino acids. The V gene's germline CDR1 is MDHEN and CDR2 SYDVKM. V gave up 4 bases and J gave up 2 bases; unmatched junction bases: 7. The full variable domain, its missing parts supplied by reference TRBV28 and TRBJ2-7, is DVKVTQSSRYLVKRTGEKVFLECVQDMDHENMFWYRQDPGLGLRLIYFSYDVKMKEKGDIPEGYSVSREKKERFSLILESASTNQTSMYLCASSYYPGQAYEQYFGPGTRLTVT.

The chain joins TRBV6-1 to TRBJ2-7, with D maybe TRBD2 (5 bases). The length of the CDR3 is 15 residues. Between the trimmed V and J ends, which lost 6 bases and 2 bases, there was a span of 17 bases. Germline lookup yields CDR1 MNHNS and CDR2 SASEGT. CDR3 region: CASSPFGRGTYEQYF. The DNA of the CDR3 is TGTGCCAGCAGCCCTTTTGGACGGGGAACCTACGAGCAGTACTTC.

The chain employs TRBV12-5 and TRBJ1-2, with a tentative D call TRBD1 (6 bases). The ends were cut back, 1 base at V and 2 bases at J, with 8 bases in the middle. This CDR3 has 14 amino acids. CDR1 is LGHNT and CDR2 is FRNRAP in the germline V gene. This chain's CDR3 is CASGLAGQNYGYTF. The CDR3 bases are TGTGCTAGTGGTTTGGCCGGACAGAACTATGGCTACACCTTC.

Concerning this clone itself: This could be a read error, since a much larger clone is one nucleotide away. In the same sample, other DNA sequences code for this CDR3. The CDR3: CASSQFSGTNTEAFF. The CDR3 DNA reads TGCGCCAGCAGCCAATTCTCGGGTACGAACACTGAAGCTTTCTTT. This chain uses TRBV4-1 with TRBJ1-1; D is unclear. With 2 bases removed from V and 1 base from J, the gap between germline ends came to 11 bases. CDR3 length equals 15 residues. Germline CDR1 reads MGHRA; CDR2 reads YSYEKL.

The chain combines TRBV4-1 with TRBJ1-1, with D unresolved. Germline V gene lookup returns CDR1 MGHRA and CDR2 YSYEKL. The V end was cut by 0 bases, the J end by 1 base, with 6 bases between. This CDR3 comprises 14 residues. This chain's CDR3 is CASSQEAANTEAFF. The CDR3 DNA is TGCGCCAGCAGCCAAGAGGCTGCGAACACTGAAGCTTTCTTT.

J is TRBJ2-1 and V is TRBV19; perhaps D is TRBD1 or TRBD2 (6 bases each). V lost 5 bases and J lost 4, with 18 bases in between. The CDR3 has 16 amino acids. Per the germline V gene, CDR1 is LNHDA and CDR2 is SQIVND (reference sequence). CDR3 loop: CASSWRGQEIYNEQFF. Written as DNA, the CDR3 is TGTGCCAGTAGTTGGCGGGGACAAGAGATTTACAATGAGCAGTTCTTC.

V usage is TRBV7-9 and J usage is TRBJ1-1; 9 nucleotides line up with TRBD1. From germline, CDR1 is SEHNR and CDR2 FQNEAQ (reference sequence). V lost 6 bases to trimming and J lost 7 bases; unmatched junction nucleotides: 6. This CDR3 region has 13 residues. CDR3 DNA: TGTGCCAGCAGTTCACAGGGGGCTGGTGAAGCTTTCTTT. It translates to CASSSQGAGEAFF.

V gene TRBV6-1 combines with J gene TRBJ1-6; D remains unclear. This CDR3 contains 15 residues. Trimming took 7 bases from V and 0 from J, leaving 10 bases between them. Germline V gene data show CDR1 as MNHNS and CDR2 as SASEGT. CDR3 region: CASTPSSSYNSPLHF. CDR3 coding DNA: TGTGCCAGCACACCCTCGAGCTCCTATAATTCACCCCTCCACTTT.

The V call is TRBV25-1, the J call TRBJ1-3; D not certain. CDR1 is MGHDK, CDR2 SYGVNS, per germline. Trimming shortened V by 1 base and J by 0 bases, and 10 bases separated the two germline ends. The CDR3 runs to 16 residues. The CDR3 loop reads CASSEFVSNSGNTIYF. The CDR3 DNA follows: TGTGCCAGCAGTGAATTCGTCAGTAACTCTGGAAACACCATATATTTT.

The rearrangement links TRBV6-1 to TRBJ2-7, with a possible D match to TRBD2 (6 bases). From germline, CDR1 is MNHNS and CDR2 SASEGT. Trimming pared 2 bases from V and 2 bases from J, leaving 13 bases between. The CDR3 consists of 15 residues. As DNA, the CDR3 is TGTGCCAGCAGTGAAACGGGACTCACGGCCTACGAGCAGTACTTC. Protein sequence: CASSETGLTAYEQYF.

This clone was recorded a few times. The chain uses TRBV7-9 and TRBJ2-7, with TRBD2 identical over 7 bases. Trimming at V came to 1 base and at J to 3 bases, leaving 6 bases not matched to a gene. CDR3 length: 15 residues. Per germline, CDR1 SEHNR and CDR2 FQNEAQ (reference sequence). The CDR3 region has the DNA TGTGCCAGCAGCTTAGTCGGGGGGAAAAGCTACGAGCAGTACTTC. Translation: CASSLVGGKSYEQYF.

The chain recombines TRBV9 with TRBJ1-1, with D perhaps TRBD1 (6 bases). The ends were cut back, 0 bases at V and 5 bases at J, with 17 bases in the middle. The V gene's germline CDR1 is SGDLS and CDR2 YYNGEE. The CDR3 length is 16 residues. The DNA of the CDR3 is TGTGCCAGCAGCGTAGGATGGGGGCTGCGGAATACTGAAGCTTTCTTT. The encoded protein is CASSVGWGLRNTEAFF.

This clone was seen once. V gene TRBV9 combines with J gene TRBJ2-2; D gene unclear. This CDR3 is 14 amino acids long. Per germline, CDR1 SGDLS and CDR2 YYNGEE. Trimming took 1 base from V and 1 from J, leaving 5 bases between them. DNA for the CDR3: TGTGCCAGCAGCGTAATAGAGAACACCGGGGAGCTGTTTTTT. This gives the protein CASSVIENTGELFF. The entire variable domain, with the rest obtained from reference TRBV9 and TRBJ2-2, is as follows: DSGVTQTPKHLITATGQRVTLRCSPRSGDLSVYWYQQSLDQGLQFLIQYYNGEERAKGNILERFSAQQFPDLHSELNLSSLELGDSALYFCASSVIENTGELFFGEGSRLTVL.

The gene calls are TRBV6-5 and TRBJ2-7, with TRBD1 identical over 9 bases. The CDR3 loop spans 14 amino acids. The germline V gene encodes CDR1 MNHEY and CDR2 SVGAGI. The trim removed 4 bases at V and 5 bases at J, leaving 6 bases unmatched. Here the CDR3 DNA reads TGTGCCAGCAGTTTAGGGACAGGGTTCGACGAGCAGTACTTC. Its protein product is CASSLGTGFDEQYF.